Listed below are T cell receptor beta chains from one sample, sequenced in a study of cytomegalovirus exposure and HLA in healthy donors. Method: immunoSEQ multiplex PCR; TCRdb's copy keeps in-frame clones and lacks some. The table shows about 160,000 clones, with 65% to 80% occurring only once. Input material: PBMCs. These receptor sequences come from a man aged 35 to 55 in good health and CMV-seronegative. CDR3s include the opening cysteine and the closing phenylalanine or tryptophan. The order of the fields is D gene, clone size, J gene, V gene, CDR3 protein, CDR3 DNA. The D gene is left open where the match is weak. Only some rows state a clone size, as once, few, many or a class for expanded clones.

D: NA; size: NA; J: TRBJ1-4; V: TRBV7-9; CDR3: CASSWEQGVSTNEKLFF; DNA: TGTGCCAGCAGCTGGGAACAGGGAGTCTCAACTAATGAAAAACTGTTTTTT
D: NA; size: few; J: TRBJ2-6; V: TRBV5-1; CDR3: CASSLQGSLSGANVLTF; DNA: TGCGCCAGCAGCTTGCAGGGGTCCCTCTCTGGGGCCAACGTCCTGACTTTC
D: NA; size: NA; J: TRBJ2-1; V: TRBV6-1; CDR3: CASSEPTRGSYNEQFF; DNA: TGTGCCAGCAGTGAACCAACTCGGGGTTCCTACAATGAGCAGTTCTTC
D: NA; size: few; J: TRBJ2-7; V: TRBV6-5; CDR3: CASSDGGSGYEQYF; DNA: TGTGCCAGCAGTGATGGGGGCTCGGGCTACGAGCAGTACTTC
D: NA; size: NA; J: TRBJ2-7; V: TRBV5-6; CDR3: CASSLVGNYEQYF; DNA: TGTGCCAGCAGCTTAGTCGGGAACTACGAGCAGTACTTC
D: TRBD2; size: NA; J: TRBJ2-3; V: TRBV6-1; CDR3: CASTSWVAGGDTQYF; DNA: TGTGCCAGCACCTCCTGGGTAGCGGGAGGAGATACGCAGTATTTT
D: TRBD1; size: NA; J: TRBJ2-3; V: TRBV2; CDR3: CARGGTGMNTQYF; DNA: TGTGCCAGAGGGGGGACAGGGATGAATACGCAGTATTTT
D: NA; size: few; J: TRBJ2-5; V: TRBV9; CDR3: CASSVGDRRMETQYF; DNA: TGTGCCAGCAGCGTAGGCGACAGGAGGATGGAGACCCAGTACTTC
D: TRBD2; size: NA; J: TRBJ2-1; V: TRBV7-2; CDR3: CASSPGLAGRNEQFF; DNA: TGTGCCAGCAGCCCGGGACTAGCGGGACGGAATGAGCAGTTCTTC
D: TRBD2; size: NA; J: TRBJ2-4; V: TRBV5-6; CDR3: CASSQTGGSKNIQYF; DNA: TGTGCCAGCAGCCAGACGGGAGGCAGCAAAAACATTCAGTACTTC
D: TRBD2; size: NA; J: TRBJ2-3; V: TRBV5-1; CDR3: CASSPLAGGKSDTQYF; DNA: TGCGCCAGCAGCCCACTAGCGGGAGGAAAGTCAGATACGCAGTATTTT
D: NA; size: NA; J: TRBJ2-7; V: TRBV6-4; CDR3: CASSDSYQGRDEQYF; DNA: TGTGCCAGCAGTGACTCCTACCAGGGTCGCGACGAGCAGTACTTC
D: NA; size: NA; J: TRBJ2-3; V: TRBV1; CDR3: CTSSPSNLKGRAADTQYF; DNA: TGCACCAGCAGCCCCTCCAACCTCAAGGGGAGGGCCGCAGATACGCAGTATTTT
D: NA; size: NA; J: TRBJ2-7; V: TRBV6-4; CDR3: CASSDTDLGQERGGYEQYF; DNA: TGTGCCAGCAGTGACACCGACCTCGGACAGGAAAGGGGAGGCTACGAGCAGTACTTC
D: NA; size: NA; J: TRBJ2-7; V: TRBV4-1; CDR3: CASSQSLAGPAYEQYF; DNA: TGCGCCAGCAGCCAAAGTTTGGCGGGGCCAGCCTACGAGCAGTACTTC
D: TRBD2; size: NA; J: TRBJ2-7; V: TRBV6-6; CDR3: CASRPTLAGGAYEQYF; DNA: TGTGCCAGCAGGCCTACTCTAGCGGGAGGGGCCTACGAGCAGTACTTC
D: TRBD1; size: NA; J: TRBJ1-2; V: TRBV19; CDR3: CASSKGTGGYGYTF; DNA: TGTGCCAGTAGTAAAGGGACAGGGGGCTATGGCTACACCTTC
D: TRBD2; size: NA; J: TRBJ2-5; V: TRBV5-1; CDR3: CASSSSGTVETQYF; DNA: TGCGCCAGCAGCTCAAGCGGGACGGTTGAGACCCAGTACTTC
D: TRBD2; size: NA; J: TRBJ2-1; V: TRBV7-8; CDR3: CASSLISGAGYNEQFF; DNA: TGTGCCAGCAGCTTAATTAGCGGGGCCGGTTACAATGAGCAGTTCTTC
D: TRBD1; size: NA; J: TRBJ1-2; V: TRBV19; CDR3: CASSIGGTGGGYTF; DNA: TGTGCCAGTAGTATTGGGGGTACAGGGGGAGGCTACACCTTC
D: NA; size: once; J: TRBJ2-3; V: TRBV7-9; CDR3: CASNPPGEPVDTQYF; DNA: TGTGCCAGCAACCCGCCAGGGGAGCCAGTCGATACGCAGTATTTT
D: NA; size: NA; J: TRBJ2-1; V: TRBV14; CDR3: CASSLGYGPYNEQFF; DNA: TGTGCCAGCAGCCTCGGGTATGGTCCCTACAATGAGCAGTTCTTC
D: TRBD2; size: NA; J: TRBJ2-7; V: TRBV10-1; CDR3: CASSESLLAGAWNEQYF; DNA: TGCGCCAGCAGTGAGTCGTTGTTAGCGGGGGCTTGGAACGAGCAGTACTTC
D: NA; size: once; J: TRBJ2-3; V: TRBV5-1; CDR3: CASSLDGRNTQYF; DNA: TGCGCCAGCAGCTTGGATGGGAGGAATACGCAGTATTTT
D: TRBD1; size: NA; J: TRBJ1-1; V: TRBV27; CDR3: CASSLTGANTEAFF; DNA: TGTGCCAGCAGTCTGACAGGGGCGAACACTGAAGCTTTCTTT
D: TRBD2; size: NA; J: TRBJ2-3; V: TRBV27; CDR3: CASSSTTGLAGIGTDTQYF; DNA: TGTGCCAGCAGTTCCACCACAGGACTAGCGGGAATAGGCACAGATACGCAGTATTTT
D: NA; size: NA; J: TRBJ2-2; V: TRBV7-9; CDR3: CASSLGGPNTGELFF; DNA: TGTGCCAGCAGCTTAGGGGGCCCAAACACCGGGGAGCTGTTTTTT
D: NA; size: few; J: TRBJ1-2; V: TRBV19; CDR3: CASSNPQGNYGYTF; DNA: TGTGCCAGTAGTAACCCACAGGGAAACTATGGCTACACCTTC
D: NA; size: NA; J: TRBJ1-2; V: TRBV7-9; CDR3: CASSRLSYGYTF; DNA: TGTGCCAGCAGCCGCCTATCATACGGCTACACCTTC
D: TRBD1; size: NA; J: TRBJ1-2; V: TRBV28; CDR3: CASSLPEGGAYYGYTF; DNA: TGTGCCAGCAGTTTACCCGAAGGGGGCGCTTACTATGGCTACACCTTC
D: NA; size: NA; J: TRBJ2-7; V: TRBV28; CDR3: CASTNGASLREQYF; DNA: TGTGCCAGCACCAATGGGGCCTCCCTACGAGAACAGTACTTC
D: NA; size: NA; J: TRBJ1-5; V: TRBV19; CDR3: CASSMLNSNQPQHF; DNA: TGTGCCAGTAGTATGTTAAATAGCAATCAGCCCCAGCATTTT
D: NA; size: NA; J: TRBJ2-7; V: TRBV27; CDR3: CASSFWGDEQYF; DNA: TGTGCCAGCAGTTTTTGGGGCGACGAGCAGTACTTC
D: TRBD2; size: once; J: TRBJ2-1; V: TRBV4-2; CDR3: CASRSSGSYNEQFF; DNA: TGTGCCAGCAGAAGTAGCGGGTCATACAATGAGCAGTTCTTC
D: TRBD1; size: NA; J: TRBJ2-1; V: TRBV19; CDR3: CASSIRPGQGGFF; DNA: TGTGCCAGTAGTATAAGGCCGGGACAGGGGGGGTTCTTC
D: NA; size: NA; J: TRBJ2-2; V: TRBV25-1; CDR3: CASTRGTGELFF; DNA: TGTGCCAGCACCCGGGGTACCGGGGAGCTGTTTTTT
D: NA; size: few; J: TRBJ2-7; V: TRBV6-5; CDR3: CASSYSRLGGEQYF; DNA: TGTGCCAGCAGTTACTCAAGACTAGGCGGGGAGCAGTACTTC
D: NA; size: few; J: TRBJ2-7; V: TRBV19; CDR3: CASSATIFLEQYF; DNA: TGTGCCAGTAGTGCAACTATATTTCTCGAGCAGTACTTC
D: NA; size: once; J: TRBJ2-5; V: TRBV2; CDR3: CASRAGLQETQYF; DNA: TGTGCCAGCAGGGCAGGCTTACAAGAGACCCAGTACTTC
D: NA; size: few; J: TRBJ2-3; V: TRBV14; CDR3: CASSRPRGTSARGTDTQYF; DNA: TGTGCCAGCAGCCGCCCCCGGGGGACCTCCGCACGAGGTACAGATACGCAGTATTTT